These 3 T cell receptor beta chains originate from one sample sequenced in a study of blood T cell repertoires in COVID-19. Sequencing was performed with immunoSEQ multiplex PCR; in TCRdb, only in-frame clones are kept and a portion is missing. Among around 150,000 clones, approximately 88% were seen once, and the ten largest hold 10% to 15%. Specimen: PBMCs or T cells enriched from blood (not recorded which). These receptor sequences come from a woman aged 55-69 years who had recovered from COVID-19.

V is TRBV3-1 (or the pseudogene TRBV3-2) and J is TRBJ1-1; D remains ambiguous. In germline, CDR1 is LGHDT, CDR2 YNNKEL (reference sequence). The CDR3 sequence is 14 residues long. V lost 5 bases to trimming and J lost 1 base, with 11 bases between them. The CDR3 region has the DNA TGTGCCAGCAGCGTTCTGCCCGGGAACACTGAAGCTTTCTTT. Translation gives CASSVLPGNTEAFF.

V usage is TRBV7-2 and J usage is TRBJ2-7; TRBD1 agrees at 8 bases. Germline trimming cut 2 bases from V and 4 bases from J; bases unmatched to any gene: 1. The CDR3 spans 13 residues. In germline, CDR1 is SGHTA, CDR2 FQGNSA. CDR3 nucleotide sequence: TGTGCCAGCAGCTTATACAGGGGGTACGAGCAGTACTTC. Its protein is CASSLYRGYEQYF.

The chain has TRBV28 and TRBJ1-3; D gene unclear. Per germline, CDR1 MDHEN and CDR2 SYDVKM. The CDR3 contains 14 residues. Trimming took off 10 bases at V and 0 bases at J, with 13 bases between the two ends. The CDR3 here is CAITPSTSGNTIYF. In DNA, the CDR3 is TGTGCCATAACCCCGAGCACCTCTGGAAACACCATATATTTT.